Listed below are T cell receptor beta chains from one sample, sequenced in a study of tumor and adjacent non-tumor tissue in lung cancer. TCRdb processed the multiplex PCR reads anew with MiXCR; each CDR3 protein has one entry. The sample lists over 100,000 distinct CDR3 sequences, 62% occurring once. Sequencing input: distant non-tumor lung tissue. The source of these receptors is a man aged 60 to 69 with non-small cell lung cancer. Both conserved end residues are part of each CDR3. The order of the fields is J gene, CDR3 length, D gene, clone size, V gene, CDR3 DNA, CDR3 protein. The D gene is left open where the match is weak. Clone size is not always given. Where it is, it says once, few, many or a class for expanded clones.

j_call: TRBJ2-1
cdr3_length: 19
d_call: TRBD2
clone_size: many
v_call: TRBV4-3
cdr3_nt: TGCGCCAGCAGCCAGAACCTGTTGGCGGGAGGGCTCTTGGGGAATGAGCAGTTCTTC
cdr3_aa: CASSQNLLAGGLLGNEQFF

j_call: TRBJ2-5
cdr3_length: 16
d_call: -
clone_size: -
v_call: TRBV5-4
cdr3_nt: TGTGCCAGCTGCAGAGATAACGGGGCCAACCAAGAGACCCAGTACTTC
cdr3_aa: CASCRDNGANQETQYF

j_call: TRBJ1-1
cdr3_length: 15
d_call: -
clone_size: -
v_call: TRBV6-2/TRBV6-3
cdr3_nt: TGTGGCAGTAGAGCGAGGGGGACGGTGAACACTGAAGCTTTCTTT
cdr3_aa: CGSRARGTVNTEAFF

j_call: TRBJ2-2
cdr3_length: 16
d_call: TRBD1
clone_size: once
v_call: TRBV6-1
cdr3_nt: TGTGACAGCAGCGGACACCGGGACAGATACACCGGGGAGCTGTTTTTT
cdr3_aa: CDSSGHRDRYTGELFF

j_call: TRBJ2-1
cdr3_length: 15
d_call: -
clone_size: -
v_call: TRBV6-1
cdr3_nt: TGTGCCAGCGGTCCCGGGCCTAGCTCATACAATGAGCAGTTCTTC
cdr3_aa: CASGPGPSSYNEQFF

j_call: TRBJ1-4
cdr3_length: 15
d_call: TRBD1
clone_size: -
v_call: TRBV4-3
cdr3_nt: TGTGCCAGCAGCCAATTACAGGGGGGATCCGAAAAACTGTTTTTT
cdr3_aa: CASSQLQGGSEKLFF

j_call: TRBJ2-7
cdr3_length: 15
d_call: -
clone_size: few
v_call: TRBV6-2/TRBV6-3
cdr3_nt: TGTGCCAGCAGACCCGGGATGAGGCAGACCTACGAGCAGTACTTC
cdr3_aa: CASRPGMRQTYEQYF

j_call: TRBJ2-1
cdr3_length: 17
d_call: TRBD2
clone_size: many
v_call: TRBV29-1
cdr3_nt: TGCAGCGTTGACCCTGTCTATAGCGGGAGTTCCTACAATGAGCAGTTCTTC
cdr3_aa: CSVDPVYSGSSYNEQFF

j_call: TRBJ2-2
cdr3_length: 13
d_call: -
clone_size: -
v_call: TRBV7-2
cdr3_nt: TGTGCCAGCAGCCCAGGGAACACCGGGGAGCTGTTTTTT
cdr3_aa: CASSPGNTGELFF

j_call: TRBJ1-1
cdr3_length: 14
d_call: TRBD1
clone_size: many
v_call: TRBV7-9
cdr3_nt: TGTGCCAGCAGCGTGACAGGGTTGAACACTGAAGCTTTCTTT
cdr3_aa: CASSVTGLNTEAFF

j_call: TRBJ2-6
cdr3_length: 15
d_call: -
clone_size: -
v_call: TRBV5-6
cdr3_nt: TGTGCCAGCAGCTTCAGGGGTTCTGAGGCCAACGTCCTGACTTTC
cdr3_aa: CASSFRGSEANVLTF

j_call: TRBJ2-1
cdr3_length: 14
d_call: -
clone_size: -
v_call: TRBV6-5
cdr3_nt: TGTGCCAGCAGTTATTCGAATTCCCACTATGAGCAGTTCTTC
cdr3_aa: CASSYSNSHYEQFF

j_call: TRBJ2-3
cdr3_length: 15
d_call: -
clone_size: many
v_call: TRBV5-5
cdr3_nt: TGTGCCAGCAGCTATAGCGGAACTAGCACAGATACGCAGTATTTT
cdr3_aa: CASSYSGTSTDTQYF

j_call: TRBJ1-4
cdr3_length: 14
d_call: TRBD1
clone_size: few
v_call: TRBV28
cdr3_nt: TGTGCCAGCAGTCTCGACAGGGGGCGTGAAAAACTGCTTTTT
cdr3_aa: CASSLDRGREKLLF

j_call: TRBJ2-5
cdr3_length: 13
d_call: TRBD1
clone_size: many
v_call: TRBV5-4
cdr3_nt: TGTGCCAGCAGTCAGGGACAGCAAGAGACCCAGTACTTC
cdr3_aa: CASSQGQQETQYF

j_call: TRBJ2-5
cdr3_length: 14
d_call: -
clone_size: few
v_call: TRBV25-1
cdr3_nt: TGTGCCAGCAGTGAACCCGGACGGCAAGAGACCCAGTACTTC
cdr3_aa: CASSEPGRQETQYF

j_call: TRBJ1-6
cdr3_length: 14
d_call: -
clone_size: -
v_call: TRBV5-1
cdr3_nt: TGCGCCAGCAGCTTGAGGGTGGAGGGGTCACCCCTCCACTTT
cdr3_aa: CASSLRVEGSPLHF

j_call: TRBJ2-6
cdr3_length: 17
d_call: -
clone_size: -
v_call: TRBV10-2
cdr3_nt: TGCGCCAACAGTGGAGGAAATGCGATCTCTGGGTCCAACGTCCTGACTTTC
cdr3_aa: CANSGGNAISGSNVLTF

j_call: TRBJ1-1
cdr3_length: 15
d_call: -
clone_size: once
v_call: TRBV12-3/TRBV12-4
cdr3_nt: TGTGCCAGCAGTCTCGCGGGACGGGAGAACACTGAAGCTTTCTTT
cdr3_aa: CASSLAGRENTEAFF

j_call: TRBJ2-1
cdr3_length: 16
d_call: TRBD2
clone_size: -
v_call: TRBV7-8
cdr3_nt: TGTGCCAGTGGCTCTCCCAACGGGGGGGCCGGTAATGAGCAGTTCTTC
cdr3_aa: CASGSPNGGAGNEQFF

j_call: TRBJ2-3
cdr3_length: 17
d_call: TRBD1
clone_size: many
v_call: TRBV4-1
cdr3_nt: TGCGCCAGCAGCCAAGATTGGCAGGGGGCAGGCACAGATACGCAGTATTTT
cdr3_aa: CASSQDWQGAGTDTQYF

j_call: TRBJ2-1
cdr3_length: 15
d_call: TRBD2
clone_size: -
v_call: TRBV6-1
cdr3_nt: TGTGCCAGCAGCGGAGGACTAGCGGTCAACAATGAGCAGTTCTTC
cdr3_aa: CASSGGLAVNNEQFF

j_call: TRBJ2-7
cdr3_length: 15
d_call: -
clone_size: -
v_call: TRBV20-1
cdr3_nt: TGCAGTGCTATACCTCCGGGCCACAGCTCCTACGAGCAGTACTTC
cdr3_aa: CSAIPPGHSSYEQYF

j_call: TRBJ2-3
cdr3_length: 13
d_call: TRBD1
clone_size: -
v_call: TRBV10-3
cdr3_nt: TGTGCCAGTGGACAGGACCGCAATCAGCCCCAGTATTTT
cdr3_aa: CASGQDRNQPQYF

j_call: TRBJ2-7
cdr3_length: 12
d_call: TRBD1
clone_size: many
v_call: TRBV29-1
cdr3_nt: TGCAGCATCCGGGCAGGGGGCGTCGAGCAGTACTTC
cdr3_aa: CSIRAGGVEQYF

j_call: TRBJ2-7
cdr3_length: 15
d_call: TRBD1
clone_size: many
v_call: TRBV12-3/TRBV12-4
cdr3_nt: TGTGCCAGCAGTTTGCAAGGACAGGGAAGATACGAGCAGTACTTC
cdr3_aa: CASSLQGQGRYEQYF

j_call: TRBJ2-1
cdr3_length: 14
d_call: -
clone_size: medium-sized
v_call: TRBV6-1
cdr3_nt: TGTGCCAGCAGGGGGGGGGACAGTTACAATGAGCAGTTCTTC
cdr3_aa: CASRGGDSYNEQFF

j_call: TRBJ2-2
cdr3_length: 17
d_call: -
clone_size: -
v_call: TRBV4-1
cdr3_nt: TGCGCCAGCAGGCAAGGGGAAGGGAGACCAAACACCGGGGAGCTGTTTTTT
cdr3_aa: CASRQGEGRPNTGELFF

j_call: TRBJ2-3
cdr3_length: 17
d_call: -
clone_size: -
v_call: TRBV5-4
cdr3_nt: TGTGCCAGCAGCTTTAGACCCGGGGCCACTAGCACAGATACCAAGTATTTT
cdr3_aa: CASSFRPGATSTDTKYF

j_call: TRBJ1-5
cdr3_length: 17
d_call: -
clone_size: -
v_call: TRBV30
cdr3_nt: TGTGCCTGGAGTAAGGGAACAGAGGGATATAGAAATCAGCCCCAGCATTTT
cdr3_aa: CAWSKGTEGYRNQPQHF

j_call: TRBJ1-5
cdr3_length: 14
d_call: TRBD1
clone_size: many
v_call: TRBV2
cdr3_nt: TGTGCCAGCGACAGGGGGTTGGGCAATCAGCCCCAGCATTTT
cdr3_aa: CASDRGLGNQPQHF

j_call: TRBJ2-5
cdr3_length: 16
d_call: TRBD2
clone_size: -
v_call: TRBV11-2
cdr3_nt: TGTGCCAGCAGCTCCTCTAGCGGGGGGGCCGGAGAGACCCAGTACTTC
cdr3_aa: CASSSSSGGAGETQYF

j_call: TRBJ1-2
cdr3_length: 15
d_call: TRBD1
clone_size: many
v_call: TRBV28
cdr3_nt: TGTGCCAGCTCAATTAACAGGGGGCTTGGACGCGGCTACACCTTC
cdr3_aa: CASSINRGLGRGYTF

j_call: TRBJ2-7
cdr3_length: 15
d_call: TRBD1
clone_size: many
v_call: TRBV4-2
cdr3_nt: TGTGCCAGCAGCCATTCTGGGACAGGGTCCAACGAGCAGTACTTC
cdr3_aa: CASSHSGTGSNEQYF

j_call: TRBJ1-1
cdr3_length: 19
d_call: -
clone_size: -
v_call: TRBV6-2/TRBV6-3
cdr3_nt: TGTGTCAGTAGTTACTCGTATTCCCACATCAAAACAAAGAACACTGAAGCTTTCTTT
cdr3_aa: CVSSYSYSHIKTKNTEAFF

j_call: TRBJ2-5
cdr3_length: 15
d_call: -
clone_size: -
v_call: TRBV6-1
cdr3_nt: TGTGCCACTAGTTGGACTTATCGGTACCAAGAGACCTGGTACTTC
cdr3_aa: CATSWTYRYQETWYF

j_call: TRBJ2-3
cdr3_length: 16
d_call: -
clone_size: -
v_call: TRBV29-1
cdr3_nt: TGCAGCGTTGAAGATCGTCATGGTGGGGTCACAGATACGCAGTATTTT
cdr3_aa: CSVEDRHGGVTDTQYF

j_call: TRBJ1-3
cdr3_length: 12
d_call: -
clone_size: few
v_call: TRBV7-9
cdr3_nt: TGTGCCAGCAGCCCCGGTGGAAACACCATATATTTT
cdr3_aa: CASSPGGNTIYF

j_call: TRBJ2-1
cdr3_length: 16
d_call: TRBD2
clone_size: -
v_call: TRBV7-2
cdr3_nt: TGTGCCAGCAGCCCGATGGAACTAGCGGGAAACAATGAGCAGTTCTTC
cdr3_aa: CASSPMELAGNNEQFF

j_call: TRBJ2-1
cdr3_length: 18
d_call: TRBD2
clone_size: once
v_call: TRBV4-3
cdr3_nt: TGCGCCAGCAGCCATATTCTATTAGCGGGGAGCTCCTACAATAAGCAGTTCTTC
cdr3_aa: CASSHILLAGSSYNKQFF

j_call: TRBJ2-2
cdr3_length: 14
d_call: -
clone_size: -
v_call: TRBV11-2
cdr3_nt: TGTGCCAGCAGCTGGTCGGGGGACACCGAGGAGCTGTTTTTT
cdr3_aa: CASSWSGDTEELFF

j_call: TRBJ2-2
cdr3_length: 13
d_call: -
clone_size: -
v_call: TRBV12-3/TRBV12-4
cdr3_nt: TGTGCCAGCAGCCATACCCTGGTTGGGGAGCTGTTTTTT
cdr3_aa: CASSHTLVGELFF

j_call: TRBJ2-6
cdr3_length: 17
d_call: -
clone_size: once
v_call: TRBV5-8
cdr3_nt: TGTGCCAACAGCTTGGCGGAAGGACACTCTGGGTCCAACGTCCTGACTTTC
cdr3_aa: CANSLAEGHSGSNVLTF

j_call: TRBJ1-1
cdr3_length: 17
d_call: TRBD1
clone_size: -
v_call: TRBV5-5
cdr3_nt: TGTGCCAGCAACATGACTCCCGGGACAGGGGCGAACACTGAAGTTTTCTTT
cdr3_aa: CASNMTPGTGANTEVFF

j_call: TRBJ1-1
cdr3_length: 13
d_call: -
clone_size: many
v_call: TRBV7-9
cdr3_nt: TGTGCCAGCAGCTGGGACGGGAACACTGAAGCTTTCTTT
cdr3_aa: CASSWDGNTEAFF

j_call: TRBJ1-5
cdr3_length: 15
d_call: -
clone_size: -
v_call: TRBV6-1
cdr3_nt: TGTGCCAGCAGTTTGTTGCCTAGCGGGAGCCATACGCAGCATTTT
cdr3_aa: CASSLLPSGSHTQHF

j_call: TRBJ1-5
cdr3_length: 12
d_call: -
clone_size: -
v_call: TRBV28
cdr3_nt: TGTGTTAGCAGTTTCGGGAATCAGCCCCAGCATTTT
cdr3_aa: CVSSFGNQPQHF

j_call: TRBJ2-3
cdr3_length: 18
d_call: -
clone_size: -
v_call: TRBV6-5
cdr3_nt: TGTGCCAGCAGAAGGGACATCGGGGAGGGGGGAAGTATAGATACGCAGTGTTTT
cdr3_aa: CASRRDIGEGGSIDTQCF

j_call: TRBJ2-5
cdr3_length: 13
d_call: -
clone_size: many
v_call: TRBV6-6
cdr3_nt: TGTGCCACCCAGACGGACATTGTGGAGACCCAGTACTTC
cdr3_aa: CATQTDIVETQYF

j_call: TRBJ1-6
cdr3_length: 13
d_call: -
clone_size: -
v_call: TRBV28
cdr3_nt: TGTGCCAGCATGGCTTCGGATAATTCACCCCTCCACTTT
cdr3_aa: CASMASDNSPLHF

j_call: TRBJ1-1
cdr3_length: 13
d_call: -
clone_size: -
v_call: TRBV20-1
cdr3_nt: TGCAGTGCTAGGGCGGAGGCGGGTACTGTAGCTTTCTTT
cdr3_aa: CSARAEAGTVAFF

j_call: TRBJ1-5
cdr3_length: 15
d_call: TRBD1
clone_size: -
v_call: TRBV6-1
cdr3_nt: TGTACCAGCAGTGAAGTCTTGACAGGGGATCAGCCCCAGCATTTT
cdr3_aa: CTSSEVLTGDQPQHF

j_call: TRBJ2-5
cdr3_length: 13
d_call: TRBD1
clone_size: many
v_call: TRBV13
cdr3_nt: TGTGCCAGCAGCTCCTACAGGGGAGAGACCCAGTACTTC
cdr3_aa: CASSSYRGETQYF

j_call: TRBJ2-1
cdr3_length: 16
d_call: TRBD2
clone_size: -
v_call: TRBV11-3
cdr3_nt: TGTACCAGCAGATTAACACTAGCGGGAGTCACAAGTGAGCAGTTCTTC
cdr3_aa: CTSRLTLAGVTSEQFF

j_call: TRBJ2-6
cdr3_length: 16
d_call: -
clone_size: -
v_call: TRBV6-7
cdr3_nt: TGTGCCAGCAATTCGGCACCTCGCTCTGGGGCCAACGTCCTAACTTTC
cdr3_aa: CASNSAPRSGANVLTF

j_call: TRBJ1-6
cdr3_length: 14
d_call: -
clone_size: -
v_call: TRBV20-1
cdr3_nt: TGCAGTGCACCGGCGGAACGGGGGAATTCACCCCTCCACTTT
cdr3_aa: CSAPAERGNSPLHF

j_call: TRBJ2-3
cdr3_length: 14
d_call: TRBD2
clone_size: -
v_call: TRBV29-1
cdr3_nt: TGCAACGCGGGGGGTTCTAGTGCCTCAGATATGCAGTATTTT
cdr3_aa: CNAGGSSASDMQYF

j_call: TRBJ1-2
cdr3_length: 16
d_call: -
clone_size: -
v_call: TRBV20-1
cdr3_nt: TGCAGTGCTAGAGGGGGGGGAGGGGAAGGATTCTATGGCTACACCTTC
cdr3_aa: CSARGGGGEGFYGYTF